The 31 T cell receptor beta chains in this list originate from one sample, sequenced in a study of hypomethylating agent response in myelodysplastic syndrome. The protocol was immunoSEQ multiplex PCR, while the TCRdb copy is restricted to in-frame clones and leaves out a portion. Of 5,000 or so clones in the sample, roughly four fifths were seen once. The sequences come from bone marrow, collected before or after starting hypomethylating agent treatment for myelodysplastic syndrome (not recorded which). The receptors derive from a human donor with myelodysplastic syndrome.

V gene TRBV5-6 combines with J gene TRBJ2-7; either TRBD1 or TRBD2 may fit D (5 bases each). The CDR3 is 15 amino acids. V lost 0 bases to trimming and J lost 4 bases, with 14 bases between them. Germline CDR1 SGHDT, CDR2 YYEEEE. CDR3 in DNA: TGTGCCAGCAGCTTGGCCTCGGTGGGACCTTACGAGCAGTACTTC. Protein product: CASSLASVGPYEQYF. Full variable domain (remainder filled in from reference TRBV5-6 and TRBJ2-7): DAGVTQSPTHLIKTRGQQVTLRCSPKSGHDTVSWYQQALGQGPQFIFQYYEEEERQRGNFPDRFSGHQFPNYSSELNVNALLLGDSALYLCASSLASVGPYEQYFGPGTRLTVT.

J is TRBJ1-2 and V is TRBV6-5, with 10 nucleotides matching TRBD1. V was clipped by 6 bases and J by 2 bases; unmatched bases: 6. CDR3 size: 15 residues. The germline V gene encodes CDR1 MNHEY and CDR2 SVGAGI. The CDR3 DNA is TGTGCCAGCAGAAAACCGGGACAGGGGAACTATGGCTACACCTTC. Translating gives CASRKPGQGNYGYTF.

This chain uses TRBV7-8 with TRBJ2-1, with D perhaps TRBD2 (5 bases). V was pared by 5 bases and J by 9 bases, with 14 bases between. CDR3 size: 13 residues. Germline-derived CDR1 and CDR2 are SGHVS and FQNEAQ. In nucleotides, the CDR3 is TGTGCCAGCAGCCCCGAGAGGGCCGGTGAGCAGTTCTTC. It translates to CASSPERAGEQFF.

This chain joins TRBV14 and TRBJ2-2; 10 bases align to TRBD1. The CDR3 extends over 16 amino acids. The germline V gene has CDR1 SGHDN and CDR2 FVKESK. V lost 4 bases and J lost 8; bases outside the gene matches: 10. CDR3 region: CASSRRTGGNSGELFF. CDR3 coding DNA: TGTGCCAGCAGCCGACGGACAGGGGGTAATTCGGGGGAGCTGTTTTTT.

The chain recombines TRBV11-3 with TRBJ2-2; possible D gene TRBD2, 6 bases. This CDR3 has 15 amino acids. Germline CDR1 and CDR2: SGHNT and YENEEA. Trimming shortened V by 2 bases and J by 2 bases, and 9 bases separated the two germline ends. CDR3 protein: CASSLRDLNTGELFF. CDR3 sequence (DNA): TGTGCCAGCAGCTTACGGGACTTAAACACCGGGGAGCTGTTTTTT.

This chain joins TRBV15 and TRBJ1-2; weak D call: TRBD1 (6 bases). This CDR3 contains 14 residues. CDR1 LNHNV and CDR2 YYDKDF come from the germline V gene (reference sequence). V lost 0 bases to trimming and J lost 3 bases, with 8 bases between them. In DNA, the CDR3 is TGTGCCACCAGCAGAGATAGGGGGGACTATGGCTACACCTTC. This codes for CATSRDRGDYGYTF.

The chain recombines TRBV6-1 with TRBJ1-2; D not resolved. The CDR3 is made up of 13 amino acids. Trimming left V 0 bases short and J 8 bases short, with 10 bases between. Per germline, CDR1 MNHNS and CDR2 SASEGT. This chain's CDR3 is CASSEAVPGGYTF. Written as DNA, the CDR3 is TGTGCCAGCAGTGAAGCGGTCCCGGGGGGCTACACCTTC.

V usage is TRBV7-5 and J usage is TRBJ2-7; whether TRBD1, the table's D call, matches the DNA was not checked. TRBV7-5 is classified as a pseudogene. The CDR3 extends over 14 amino acids. The CDR3 sequence: CASRTRGDSYEQYF. The CDR3 coding sequence is TGTGCCAGCAGAACCCGTGGTGACTCCTACGAGCAGTACTTC.

The rearrangement uses TRBV14 and TRBJ1-1, with D maybe TRBD1 (5 bases). The length of the CDR3 is 16 residues. The V end was cut by 0 bases, the J end by 1 base, with 12 bases between. Germline V gene sequence: CDR1 SGHDN, CDR2 FVKESK. The CDR3 DNA reads TGTGCCAGCAGCCAAGAACTTGGAACAGGGAACACTGAAGCTTTCTTT. This encodes CASSQELGTGNTEAFF.

This rearrangement joins TRBV28 to TRBJ1-5; D unclear. This CDR3 has 14 residues. Trimming stripped 3 bases from V and 6 bases from J, with 12 bases between. Germline V gene data show CDR1 as MDHEN and CDR2 as SYDVKM. The CDR3 nucleotides are TGTGCCAGCAGTTTGGTAATCAAAAGTCAGCCCCAGCATTTT. It specifies CASSLVIKSQPQHF.

The chain has TRBV7-2 and TRBJ1-1; D is perhaps TRBD1 (6 bases). Germline V gives CDR1 SGHTA, CDR2 FQGNSA. Between the trimmed V and J ends, which lost 5 bases and 7 bases, there was a span of 20 bases. This CDR3 region has 15 residues. Here the CDR3 reads CASSRMGGLGGEAFF. CDR3 DNA: TGTGCCAGCAGCCGAATGGGGGGCCTCGGGGGTGAAGCTTTCTTT.

The V and J genes are TRBV6-6 and TRBJ2-7, with D perhaps matching TRBD1 (6 bases). This CDR3 region has 12 residues. Germline loops: CDR1 MNHNY, CDR2 SVGAGI (reference sequence). Trimming removed 6 bases at V and 3 bases at J, with 9 bases between. CDR3 region: CASRTGFYEQYF. DNA of the CDR3: TGTGCCAGCAGAACAGGGTTCTACGAGCAGTACTTC.

This rearrangement joins TRBV7-2 to TRBJ2-1, with 9 bases lining up with TRBD2. Germline CDR1 and CDR2: SGHTA and FQGNSA. This CDR3 region has 16 residues. With V trimmed by 5 bases and J by 5 bases, 10 bases remained unmatched. CDR3 protein: CASSRPLAGDNNEQFF. DNA of the CDR3: TGTGCCAGCAGCCGACCTTTAGCGGGGGATAACAATGAGCAGTTCTTC.

In nucleotides, the CDR3 is TGCGCCAGCAGCCAAACAGGGGGCGCGGGAGATACGCAGTATTTT. Protein product: CASSQTGGAGDTQYF. The chain uses TRBV4-1 and TRBJ2-3; TRBD1 agrees at 9 bases. Trimming cost V 2 bases and J 5 bases; bases outside gene matches: 5. The CDR3 length is 15 residues. Germline V CDR1 and CDR2: MGHRA, YSYEKL.

The chain joins TRBV4-3 to TRBJ1-4; unclear D gene. This CDR3 comprises 17 residues. Germline CDR1 and CDR2: LGHNA and YSLEER. Trimming shortened V by 1 base and J by 4 bases, and 16 bases separated the two germline ends. The CDR3 sequence: CASSQGPAGGSNEKLFF. The CDR3 region has the DNA TGCGCCAGCAGCCAAGGCCCCGCGGGAGGGAGTAATGAAAAACTGTTTTTT.

The chain uses TRBV7-9 and TRBJ2-7; the D gene is possibly TRBD2 (5 bases). This CDR3 has 16 amino acids. Germline CDR1 reads SEHNR; CDR2 reads FQNEAQ (reference sequence). V was clipped by 5 bases and J by 0 bases, with 17 bases between them. CDR3 sequence reads: CASSPSGMTSSYEQYF. The CDR3 coding sequence is TGTGCCAGCAGCCCGTCGGGAATGACGAGCTCCTACGAGCAGTACTTC.

The chain combines TRBV7-9 with TRBJ2-7; 8 nucleotides match TRBD1. This CDR3 is built from 13 residues. Germline V gene lookup returns CDR1 SEHNR and CDR2 FQNEAQ (reference sequence). V was clipped by 6 bases and J by 2 bases; unmatched bases: 3. The CDR3 DNA reads TGTGCCAGCAGGGGGACAGGTCCCTACGAGCAGTACTTC. Residues: CASRGTGPYEQYF.

The chain joins TRBV4-2 to TRBJ2-5, with 11 bases that match TRBD2. V shed 0 bases and J 4 bases; nucleotides not matched to a gene: 7. Looked up from germline, CDR1 is LGHNA and CDR2 is YNFKEQ. The CDR3 loop spans 17 amino acids. As DNA, the CDR3 is TGTGCCAGCAGCCAAGAAGTCCTAGCGGGGGGAAGAGAGACCCAGTACTTC. Protein product: CASSQEVLAGGRETQYF.

The chain links TRBV5-1 to TRBJ2-7; perhaps TRBD2 as D (6 bases). Trimming left V 0 bases short and J 0 bases short, with 10 bases between. This CDR3 region has 15 residues. Germline V CDR1 and CDR2: SGHRS, YFSETQ. The CDR3 coding sequence is TGCGCCAGCAGCTTGGGGGGACTGAGCTCCTACGAGCAGTACTTC. Protein product: CASSLGGLSSYEQYF.

This chain links TRBV10-1 with TRBJ2-1, with TRBD2 identical over 12 bases. From germline, CDR1 is WNHNN and CDR2 SYGVQD (reference sequence). V dropped 3 bases and J dropped 9; count of bases not matched to a gene: 6. There are 15 residues in the CDR3. The CDR3, as DNA: TGCGCCAGCAGTGACCCTAGCGGGGGGGCAGGTGAGCAGTTCTTC. Translating gives CASSDPSGGAGEQFF.

V usage is TRBV5-4 and J usage is TRBJ2-1; D possibly corresponds to TRBD1 (6 bases). CDR3 size: 15 residues. In germline, CDR1 is SGHNT, CDR2 YYREEE (reference sequence). V lost 3 bases and J 6 bases, leaving 16 bases between the germline ends. The CDR3 nucleotides read TGTGCCAGCAGCTCTTACAGGGCGCCAGCCAATGAGCAGTTCTTC. This sequence encodes CASSSYRAPANEQFF.

The chain carries TRBV4-1 and TRBJ2-7; 7 positions agree with TRBD2. The CDR3 contains 13 residues. Trimming at V came to 4 bases and at J to 0 bases, leaving 0 bases not matched to a gene. The germline V gene encodes CDR1 MGHRA and CDR2 YSYEKL. This CDR3 reads CASSRDYSYEQYF. CDR3 sequence (DNA): TGCGCCAGCAGCCGGGACTACTCCTACGAGCAGTACTTC.

The sample holds a few counts of this clone. CDR3 residues: CASISAFGSPLHF. The CDR3 DNA reads as TGTGCCAGCATTTCCGCATTTGGTTCACCCCTCCACTTT. The rearrangement links TRBV6-1 to TRBJ1-6, with D unclear. Germline assignment: CDR1 MNHNS and CDR2 SASEGT. There are 13 residues in the CDR3. The germline V and J ends were trimmed by 7 bases and 9 bases, with 13 bases remaining between them.

This chain connects TRBV4-1 to TRBJ2-5; 9 bases line up with TRBD2. CDR3 length: 15 amino acids. The V gene end was trimmed by 6 bases and the J gene end by 1 base; junction bases not matched to a gene: 6. CDR1 is MGHRA and CDR2 is YSYEKL in the germline V gene. CDR3 DNA: TGCGCCAGCAGTCATCCTAGCGGGGCCCAAGAGACCCAGTACTTC. Translated: CASSHPSGAQETQYF.

The chain uses TRBV7-2 and TRBJ1-5; the D gene is possibly TRBD1 (5 bases). The germline CDR1 and CDR2 sequences are SGHTA and FQGNSA. V dropped 5 bases and J dropped 12 bases, with 26 bases sitting between them. The length of the CDR3 is 16 residues. CDR3: CASSRGWAAPGGGQHF. The DNA for the CDR3 is TGTGCCAGCAGCCGAGGGTGGGCAGCACCGGGGGGGGGCCAGCATTTT.

This sequence joins TRBV28 and TRBJ1-6; D ambiguous. Germline V gene lookup returns CDR1 MDHEN and CDR2 SYDVKM. The length of the CDR3 is 12 residues. Trimming pared 6 bases from V and 7 bases from J, leaving 7 bases between. This CDR3 reads CASREFNSPLHF. The CDR3 DNA reads TGTGCCAGCAGGGAGTTCAATTCACCCCTCCACTTT.

The chain links TRBV7-9 to TRBJ2-1, with 8 bases aligning to TRBD2. The V gene's germline CDR1 is SEHNR and CDR2 FQNEAQ (reference sequence). The CDR3 covers 18 residues. V shed 4 bases, J shed 2 bases, and the junction held 13 bases outside the gene matches. The CDR3 DNA sequence: TGTGCCAGCAGCTCGCCCCCTCTAGCGGGTCTCACCTACAATGAGCAGTTCTTC. It encodes CASSSPPLAGLTYNEQFF.

V is TRBV19 and J is TRBJ1-4; weak D call: TRBD1 (6 bases). This CDR3 has 17 amino acids. Trimming took off 3 bases at V and 2 bases at J, with 16 bases between the two ends. The germline V gene encodes CDR1 LNHDA and CDR2 SQIVND (reference sequence). The CDR3 reads CASSIMVGAHTNEKLFF. The CDR3 region has the DNA TGTGCCAGTAGTATTATGGTGGGGGCGCATACTAATGAAAAACTGTTTTTT.

V is TRBV5-1 and J is TRBJ2-1; no reliable D call. Germline V gives CDR1 SGHRS, CDR2 YFSETQ. CDR3 length: 13 amino acids. Trimming stripped 0 bases from V and 3 bases from J, with 4 bases between. CDR3 nucleotide sequence: TGCGCCAGCAGCTTGGACGGCTACAATGAGCAGTTCTTC. It translates to CASSLDGYNEQFF.

The CDR3 DNA follows: TGTGCCAGCAATACCGGACAGGGGGTATCCTACGAGCAGTACTTC. It translates to CASNTGQGVSYEQYF. The rearrangement uses TRBV5-4 and TRBJ2-7, with TRBD1 identical over 10 bases. Germline-derived CDR1 and CDR2 are SGHNT and YYREEE (reference sequence). This CDR3 contains 15 residues. V lost 6 bases to trimming and J lost 1 base; unmatched junction nucleotides: 7.

The rearrangement joins TRBV5-1 to TRBJ2-7; 9 bases line up with TRBD1. This CDR3 spans 14 amino acids. Trimming took 2 bases from V and 1 from J; bases not matched to a gene: 1. From germline, CDR1 is SGHRS and CDR2 YFSETQ. CDR3 bases: TGCGCCAGCAGCTTAGGACAGGGGTCCTACGAGCAGTACTTC. As protein: CASSLGQGSYEQYF.